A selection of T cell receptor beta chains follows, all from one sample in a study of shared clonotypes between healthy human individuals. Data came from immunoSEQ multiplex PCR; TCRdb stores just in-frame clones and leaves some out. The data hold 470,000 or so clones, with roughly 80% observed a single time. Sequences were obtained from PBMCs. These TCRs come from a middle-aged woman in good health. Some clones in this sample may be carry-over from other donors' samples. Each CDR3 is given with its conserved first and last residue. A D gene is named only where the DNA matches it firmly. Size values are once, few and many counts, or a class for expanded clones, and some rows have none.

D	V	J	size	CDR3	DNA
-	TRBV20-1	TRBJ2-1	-	CSVRLVSEQFF	TGCAGTGTTCGACTAGTTTCGGAGCAGTTCTTC
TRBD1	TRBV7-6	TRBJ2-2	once	CASTHRQGENTGELFF	TGTGCCAGCACCCACCGACAGGGGGAAAACACCGGGGAGCTGTTTTTT
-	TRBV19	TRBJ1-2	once	CASSGPYGGTDYGYTF	TGTGCCAGTAGTGGGCCCTATGGTGGGACGGACTATGGCTACACCTTC
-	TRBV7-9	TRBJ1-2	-	CASKGDLLISGYTF	TGTGCCAGCAAAGGGGACCTACTTATTTCTGGCTACACCTTC
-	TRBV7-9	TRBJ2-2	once	CASSFRQANTGELFF	TGTGCCAGCAGCTTTCGTCAGGCGAACACCGGGGAGCTGTTTTTT
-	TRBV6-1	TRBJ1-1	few	CASSVRLLQGSTEAFF	TGTGCCAGCAGTGTGCGGCTCCTCCAGGGTTCCACTGAAGCTTTCTTT
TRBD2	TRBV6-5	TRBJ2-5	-	CASKTSAVQETQYF	TGTGCCAGCAAAACTAGCGCGGTCCAAGAGACCCAGTACTTC
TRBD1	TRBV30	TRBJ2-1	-	CATAGTGESDEQFF	TGTGCCACCGCGGGGACAGGGGAAAGCGATGAGCAGTTCTTC
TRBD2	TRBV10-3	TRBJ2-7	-	CAISESGGSITYEQYF	TGTGCCATCAGTGAGTCCGGCGGGAGCATTACCTACGAGCAGTACTTC
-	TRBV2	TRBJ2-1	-	CARSVDYNEQFF	TGTGCCAGGTCCGTGGATTACAATGAGCAGTTCTTC
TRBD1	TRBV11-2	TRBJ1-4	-	CASSPTTGTGDEKLFF	TGTGCCAGCAGCCCAACGACAGGGACGGGCGATGAAAAACTGTTTTTT
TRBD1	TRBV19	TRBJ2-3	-	CASNPRTGNADTQYF	TGTGCCAGTAACCCACGGACAGGAAACGCAGATACGCAGTATTTT
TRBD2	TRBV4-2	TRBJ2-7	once	CASSQGTTGTSDFAWYF	TGTGCCAGCAGCCAAGGGACCACCGGGACTAGCGACTTTGCGTGGTACTTC
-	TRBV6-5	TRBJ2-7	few	CASSKQGYEQYF	TGTGCCAGCAGTAAACAGGGCTACGAGCAGTACTTC